This T cell receptor (beta chain) comes out of a study of cytomegalovirus exposure and HLA in healthy donors. Notes on the study in general: For TCR beta chains, V- and J-gene trimming was later linked to a missense DCLRE1C variant. Specificity of a few CMV-associated chains for CMV antigens was verified in vitro. There were under 200 TCR beta chains listed as cytomegalovirus-associated.

The PCR employed 60 Vbeta primers together with 13 Jbeta primers. The table came from immunoSEQ multiplex PCR; TCRdb's copy has only in-frame clones and leaves some out. The table includes about 150,000 clones, roughly 84% detected once. The V segment lost 4 bases and the J segment 6 bases; nucleotides outside the gene matches: 3. In germline, CDR1 is MNHNS, CDR2 SASEGT. This CDR3 region has 13 residues. This cohort consisted of healthy bone marrow donors. Details on this clone: Its antigen is as yet unknown.

V gene TRBV6-1 combines with J gene TRBJ1-2, with 9 bases fitting TRBD1. Sequenced: PBMCs. The source of this sequence is a woman under 30 in good health and CMV-seronegative. CDR3 DNA: TGTGCCAGCAGTGTCGGGACAGGGAATGGCTACACCTTC. Translating it yields CASSVGTGNGYTF.